The present TCR beta chain was sequenced within a study of cytomegalovirus exposure and HLA in healthy donors. Use of 60 Vbeta and 13 Jbeta primers characterized the PCR. Here immunoSEQ multiplex PCR was the method, and the copy in TCRdb shows in-frame clones only, minus some. The repertoire has 150,000 to 180,000 clones, approximately 80% of them found once; the top ten carry around 13%. The germline gives CDR1 SGHNT, CDR2 YYREEE (reference sequence). The ends lost 0 bases at V and 2 bases at J; junction bases unmatched: 2. The CDR3 spans 15 residues. Study results and limitations: Follow-up analysis seemed to connect common viral pathogens with several of the most significant clusters identified. For most subjects, TCR beta sequences were reported to predict HLA-A and HLA-B alleles with accuracy. According to a later analysis, most TCR beta chains associated with CMV appeared HLA-restricted.

Note on this clone: No antigen is known for it. Other DNA sequences of this sample code for an identical CDR3.

The sequence was obtained from a man aged 25-40 years in good health and CMV-seropositive. Sequenced input: PBMCs. The J gene is TRBJ2-5, the V gene TRBV5-4, with 9 bases that match TRBD2. The CDR3 sequence: CASSLGLAGQETQYF. CDR3 in DNA: TGTGCCAGCAGCTTGGGGCTAGCGGGGCAAGAGACCCAGTACTTC. Full variable domain (missing parts from reference TRBV5-4 and TRBJ2-5): ETGVTQSPTHLIKTRGQQVTLRCSSQSGHNTVSWYQQALGQGPQFIFQYYREEENGRGNFPPRFSGLQFPNYSSELNVNALELDDSALYLCASSLGLAGQETQYFGPGTRLLVL.